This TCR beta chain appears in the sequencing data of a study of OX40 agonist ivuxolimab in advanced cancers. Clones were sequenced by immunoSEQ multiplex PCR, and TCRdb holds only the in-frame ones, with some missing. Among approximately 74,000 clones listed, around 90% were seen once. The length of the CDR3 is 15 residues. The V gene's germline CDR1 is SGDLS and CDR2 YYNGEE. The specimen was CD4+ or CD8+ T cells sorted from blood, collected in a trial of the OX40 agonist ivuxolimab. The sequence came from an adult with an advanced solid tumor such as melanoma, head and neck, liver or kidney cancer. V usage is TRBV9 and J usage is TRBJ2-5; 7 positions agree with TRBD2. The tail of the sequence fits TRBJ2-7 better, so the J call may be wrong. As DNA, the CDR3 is TGTGCCAGTTCACCATCAGCGGGAACCTCCTACGAGCAGTACTTC. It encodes CASSPSAGTSYEQYF.